This T cell receptor beta chain originates from a study of CD8 T cells in ankylosing spondylitis. Findings and caveats of the study: Clones that were linked to disease were CD8+ and were relatively rare in peripheral blood. Disease-associated clones were reportedly significantly overrepresented in matched ankylosing spondylitis synovial fluid.

The TCR beta libraries were generated through quantitative 5'-RACE incorporating molecular barcodes. A single record per CDR3 protein comes from TCRdb applying MiXCR to the 5' RACE reads. Of 250,000 to 400,000 distinct CDR3 sequences listed, approximately 10% are singletons. This clonotype was picked up many times. Its antigen is not identified. The ends were cut back, 0 bases at V and 3 bases at J, with 15 bases in the middle. Germline-derived CDR1 and CDR2 are DFQATT and SNEGSKA (reference sequence). CDR3 length: 15 residues. This TCR came from a female donor with ankylosing spondylitis or in good health (not recorded which). This sequence joins TRBV20-1 and TRBJ2-7; unclear D gene. The sequenced sample consisted of blood, either unsorted or a sorted T cell fraction (not recorded which). In DNA form, the CDR3 reads TGCAGTGCTAGAGATATCGGCGGTACGATCTACGAGCAGTACTTC. Amino acid sequence: CSARDIGGTIYEQYF.